These 21 T cell receptor beta chains were sequenced from one sample in a study of shared clonotypes between healthy human individuals. TCRdb's copy holds only in-frame clones and misses some; the assay was immunoSEQ multiplex PCR. Here the sample spans more than 2,000,000 clones, 90% to 95% being singletons. Sequencing input: naive CD4+ T cells from PBMCs. Subset defined: CD45RA+ positively selected. The receptor set was obtained from a man aged 18 to 29 in good health. Some clones in this sample may be carry-over from other donors' samples.

This clone was counted once. V and J are TRBV29-1 and TRBJ1-4; TRBD1 matches 7 bases. Germline V gives CDR1 SQVTM, CDR2 ANQGSEA. V shed 4 bases, J shed 4 bases, and the junction held 6 bases outside the gene matches. This CDR3 is 14 amino acids long. The CDR3 bases are TGCAGCGTTGTCTGGGGACAGAGTAATGAAAAACTGTTTTTT. It is translated as CSVVWGQSNEKLFF.

The rearrangement links TRBV5-1 to TRBJ2-2, with D perhaps matching TRBD1 or TRBD2 (6 bases each). Germline CDR1 SGHRS, CDR2 YFSETQ. Trimming removed 3 bases from V and 0 bases from J, with 15 bases in between. This CDR3 region has 17 residues. The CDR3 nucleotides read TGCGCCAGCAGCTCCCCGGGTGGGGGGCCGAACACCGGGGAGCTGTTTTTT. Translated: CASSSPGGGPNTGELFF.

The rearrangement joins TRBV6-5 to TRBJ2-7; D not resolved. CDR1 MNHEY and CDR2 SVGAGI come from the germline V gene. V was clipped by 5 bases and J by 1 base, with 9 bases between them. CDR3 size: 13 residues. The CDR3 reads CASSPMGSYEQYF. CDR3 DNA: TGTGCCAGCAGTCCAATGGGGTCCTACGAGCAGTACTTC.

The chain couples TRBV11-2 to TRBJ1-3; 7 bases align to TRBD1. This CDR3 region has 14 residues. The germline gives CDR1 SGHAT, CDR2 FQNNGV. V was pared by 3 bases and J by 4 bases, with 3 bases of the junction left unmatched. DNA for the CDR3: TGTGCCAGCAGCTTCGCGGGACAGGGAAACACCATATATTTT. This encodes CASSFAGQGNTIYF.

The chain recombines TRBV5-1 with TRBJ2-5; 9 bases line up with TRBD2. V dropped 1 base and J dropped 5; count of bases not matched to a gene: 3. Germline V gene data show CDR1 as SGHRS and CDR2 as YFSETQ. The CDR3 has 14 amino acids. The CDR3 coding sequence is TGCGCCAGCAGCTTGAGGACTAGCGTTGAGACCCAGTACTTC. This sequence encodes CASSLRTSVETQYF.

This chain uses TRBV9 with TRBJ2-2, with 10 nucleotides matching TRBD1. CDR1 and CDR2 (germline): SGDLS, YYNGEE. CDR3 length: 17 amino acids. Losses at the gene ends were 0 bases for V and 1 base for J; bases not matched to a gene: 3. CDR3 sequence: CASSVGGQGVNTGELFF. In nucleotides, the CDR3 is TGTGCCAGCAGCGTAGGAGGACAGGGGGTGAACACCGGGGAGCTGTTTTTT.

The chain carries TRBV9 and TRBJ2-7, with 8 bases identical to TRBD2. Unmatched junction bases numbered 13, after V lost 2 bases and J lost 6 bases. The CDR3 sequence is 16 residues long. Per the germline V gene, CDR1 is SGDLS and CDR2 is YYNGEE. The CDR3 DNA reads TGTGCCAGCAGCGTTGGCGGAGTAGCGGGAATGGGCGAGCAGTACTTC. It yields the protein CASSVGGVAGMGEQYF.

This clone was recorded once. J is TRBJ2-7 and V is TRBV7-9; 7 nucleotides agree with TRBD2. CDR3 length: 14 residues. The ends lost 5 bases at V and 2 bases at J; junction bases unmatched: 6. CDR1 is SEHNR and CDR2 is FQNEAQ in the germline V gene (reference sequence). As DNA, the CDR3 is TGTGCCAGCAGCGCAACCGGGACTACCTACGAGCAGTACTTC. As protein: CASSATGTTYEQYF. The whole variable domain, filled in from reference TRBV7-9 and TRBJ2-7, reads DTGVSQNPRHKITKRGQNVTFRCDPISEHNRLYWYRQTLGQGPEFLTYFQNEAQLEKSRLLSDRFSAERPKGSFSTLEIQRTEQGDSAMYLCASSATGTTYEQYFGPGTRLTVT.

With respect to this clone: This sample also contains other DNA sequences that code for the same CDR3. The genes are TRBV5-1 and TRBJ2-7; maybe TRBD1 (6 bases). Trimming shortened V by 0 bases and J by 6 bases, and 13 bases separated the two germline ends. This CDR3 comprises 14 residues. CDR1 is SGHRS, CDR2 YFSETQ, per germline. The chain's CDR3 is CASSLAQGSSEQYF. The CDR3 region has the DNA TGCGCCAGCAGCTTGGCGCAGGGGAGTAGCGAGCAGTACTTC.

This clone was seen a single time. The CDR3 loop reads CASSVDLGGPEAFF. In DNA, the CDR3 is TGTGCCAGCAGCGTAGATTTAGGGGGGCCTGAAGCTTTCTTT. The chain joins TRBV9 to TRBJ1-1; D possibly corresponds to TRBD1 (6 bases). V lost 0 bases, J lost 6 bases, and 12 bases lay in between. Germline V gene data show CDR1 as SGDLS and CDR2 as YYNGEE. The CDR3 length is 14 residues.

This chain joins TRBV7-8 and TRBJ2-7, with a tentative D call TRBD2 (6 bases). Germline CDR1 SGHVS, CDR2 FQNEAQ. The CDR3 runs to 15 residues. Trimming pared 0 bases from V and 0 bases from J, leaving 9 bases between. The CDR3 loop reads CASSLAETSSYEQYF. Written as DNA, the CDR3 is TGTGCCAGCAGCTTAGCGGAGACTAGCTCCTACGAGCAGTACTTC.

This clone was seen more than once but under ten times. V gene TRBV15 combines with J gene TRBJ1-1, with TRBD1 identical over 10 bases. Germline values: CDR1 LNHNV, CDR2 YYDKDF (reference sequence). The CDR3 extends over 14 amino acids. V was clipped by 5 bases and J by 5 bases; unmatched bases: 5. The CDR3 reads CATSDWDRGTEAFF. The CDR3 DNA reads as TGTGCCACCAGCGACTGGGACAGGGGAACTGAAGCTTTCTTT.

This clone was observed a single time. The chain employs TRBV2 and TRBJ2-1, with 9 bases aligning to TRBD2. The CDR3 length is 14 residues. The germline gives CDR1 SNHLY, CDR2 FYNNEI. Trimming took 6 bases from V and 4 from J; bases not matched to a gene: 4. This CDR3 is CASRGTSLYNEQFF. CDR3 sequence (DNA): TGTGCCAGCAGGGGGACTAGCCTTTACAATGAGCAGTTCTTC.

On this clone itself: Other DNA sequences in the same sample also yield this CDR3. CDR3 nucleotides: TGTGCCAGCAGCTTAGTCGGGACGGCATATGGCTACACCTTC. Its translation is CASSLVGTAYGYTF. The chain links TRBV11-2 to TRBJ1-2, with D possibly matching TRBD1 (5 bases). Germline CDR1 is SGHAT and CDR2 is FQNNGV. With 1 base removed from V and 5 bases from J, the gap between germline ends came to 11 bases. The CDR3 length is 14 residues.

The V and J genes are TRBV7-2 and TRBJ2-3; TRBD1 matches at 8 bases. The junction had 6 bases not matched to a gene; V was cut back by 5 bases and J by 2 bases. This CDR3 is built from 15 residues. Germline CDR1 is SGHTA and CDR2 is FQGNSA. The CDR3 DNA sequence: TGTGCCAGCAGCCTAACCAGGGGGCCCACAGATACGCAGTATTTT. Amino acid sequence: CASSLTRGPTDTQYF.

The J gene is TRBJ1-5, the V gene TRBV30; TRBD1 matches 9 bases. The CDR3 runs to 14 residues. Germline CDR1 reads GTSNPN; CDR2 reads SVGIG (reference sequence). Losses at the gene ends were 4 bases for V and 1 base for J; bases not matched to a gene: 2. This CDR3 is CAWIGQGSNQPQHF. The CDR3 bases are TGTGCCTGGATAGGACAGGGGAGCAATCAGCCCCAGCATTTT.

V usage is TRBV27 and J usage is TRBJ2-1; 9 bases agree with TRBD1. CDR3 length: 13 amino acids. Germline CDR1 is MNHEY and CDR2 is SMNVEV (reference sequence). With V trimmed by 8 bases and J by 3 bases, 2 bases remained unmatched. CDR3 sequence: CASAGQGYNEQFF. CDR3 in DNA: TGTGCCAGCGCGGGACAGGGCTACAATGAGCAGTTCTTC.

For this clone: This sample includes further DNA sequences coding for the same CDR3. The genes are TRBV18 and TRBJ2-1; D unclear. Trimming removed 3 bases at V and 9 bases at J, with 9 bases between. This CDR3 contains 12 residues. Germline V gives CDR1 KGHSH, CDR2 LQKENI. The CDR3 is CASSPLPGEQFF. As DNA, the CDR3 is TGTGCCAGCTCACCCCTCCCGGGTGAGCAGTTCTTC. The whole variable domain, remainder taken from reference TRBV18 and TRBJ2-1, is NAGVMQNPRHLVRRRGQEARLRCSPMKGHSHVYWYRQLPEEGLKFMVYLQKENIIDESGMPKERFSAEFPKEGPSILRIQQVVRGDSAAYFCASSPLPGEQFFGPGTRLTVL.

Regarding this clone: The sample carries other DNA sequences with the same CDR3. The CDR3 coding sequence is TGTGCCAGCAGCCAAGGGGTACGAGAGACCCAGTACTTC. It yields the protein CASSQGVRETQYF. The V call is TRBV14, the J call TRBJ2-5; D ambiguous. The CDR3 runs to 13 residues. Germline V gene data show CDR1 as SGHDN and CDR2 as FVKESK. V lost 1 base, J lost 4 bases, and 7 bases lay in between.

The rearrangement joins TRBV6-6 to TRBJ2-7; D is perhaps TRBD1 (6 bases). This CDR3 spans 16 amino acids. V was pared by 2 bases and J by 4 bases, with 18 bases between. Germline CDR1 is MNHNY and CDR2 is SVGAGI (reference sequence). The CDR3 protein is CASSYTSGTWAYEQYF. The CDR3 DNA reads as TGTGCCAGCAGTTACACTTCCGGGACATGGGCTTACGAGCAGTACTTC.

V gene TRBV6-5 combines with J gene TRBJ1-1; D may be TRBD1 (6 bases). The ends were cut back, 0 bases at V and 5 bases at J, with 13 bases in the middle. This CDR3 spans 15 amino acids. CDR1 is MNHEY, CDR2 SVGAGI, per germline. The CDR3 nucleotides read TGTGCCAGCAGTTACTCTTATACAGGGAAAACTGAAGCTTTCTTT. Translating gives CASSYSYTGKTEAFF.